Listed here are 23 T cell receptor beta chains from one sample, sequenced in a study of blood T cells in healthy people across ages. A second PCR of about 7 to 11 cycles used a sample-barcoded 5' primer and a J-beta primer mix. One entry per CDR3 protein results from TCRdb running MiXCR on the 5' RACE reads. This sample has roughly 1.9 million distinct CDR3 sequences, with about two fifths found just once. Material: blood. The receptors derive from a human donor in good health.

This clonotype was found many times. This chain uses TRBV7-9 with TRBJ2-7, with no clear D. Germline-derived CDR1 and CDR2 are SEHNR and FQNEAQ (reference sequence). V lost 5 bases to trimming and J lost 2 bases, with 13 bases between them. This CDR3 region has 14 residues. CDR3 sequence: CASSPPWKPYEQYF. The CDR3 DNA follows: TGTGCCAGCAGCCCTCCCTGGAAACCCTACGAGCAGTACTTC.

Only a few counts were recorded for this clonotype. V is TRBV29-1 and J is TRBJ1-2; 7 nucleotides agree with TRBD1. The CDR3 runs to 12 residues. V was pared by 7 bases and J by 2 bases, with 4 bases of the junction left unmatched. Germline-derived CDR1 and CDR2 are SQVTM and ANQGSEA. The DNA for the CDR3 is TGCAGCGCTGAGACAGGGAACTATGGCTACACCTTC. The encoded protein is CSAETGNYGYTF.

The rearrangement links TRBV7-9 to TRBJ1-2, with D possibly being TRBD1 (6 bases). Germline V gene lookup returns CDR1 SEHNR and CDR2 FQNEAQ (reference sequence). This CDR3 region has 14 residues. The germline V and J ends were trimmed by 0 bases and 7 bases, with 12 bases remaining between them. The CDR3 sequence is CASSLARGGFGYTF. The CDR3 DNA sequence: TGTGCCAGCAGCTTAGCCCGAGGGGGATTTGGCTACACCTTC.

The chain recombines TRBV6-2 or TRBV6-3 with TRBJ1-1; D remains ambiguous. Per the germline V gene, CDR1 is MNHEY and CDR2 is SVGEGT. Trimming shortened V by 0 bases and J by 0 bases, and 8 bases separated the two germline ends. The CDR3 has 15 residues. The CDR3 here is CASSYSPALNTEAFF. The DNA for the CDR3 is TGTGCCAGCAGTTACTCGCCGGCACTGAACACTGAAGCTTTCTTT.

This clonotype was detected only a few times. CDR3 amino acids: CASSARSRGLAFF. The CDR3 region has the DNA TGTGCCAGCAGCGCGCGGTCCCGCGGGTTAGCTTTCTTT. The chain employs TRBV13 and TRBJ1-1; D unresolved. Trimming pared 5 bases from V and 10 bases from J, leaving 17 bases between. Per germline, CDR1 PRHDT and CDR2 FYEKMQ (reference sequence). The CDR3 is 13 residues long.

This clonotype was picked up a small number of times. V and J are TRBV12-5 and TRBJ2-5; no firm D call. Trimming pared 1 base from V and 5 bases from J, leaving 11 bases between. The CDR3 runs 14 residues. Per germline, CDR1 LGHNT and CDR2 FRNRAP. DNA of the CDR3: TGTGCTAGTGGTTTGGGGCGTCCCCTCGAGACCCAGTACTTC. Translated, it gives CASGLGRPLETQYF.

This clonotype was found a few times. The gene calls are TRBV6-2 or TRBV6-3 and TRBJ2-4; perhaps TRBD2 as D (6 bases). TRBJ2-7 matches the DNA end more closely, so the J call is doubtful. The CDR3 is 14 residues long. Germline V gene sequence: CDR1 MNHEY, CDR2 SVGEGT. CDR3 loop: CASSYASESYEQYF. Written as DNA, the CDR3 is TGTGCCAGCAGTTACGCTAGCGAGAGCTACGAGCAGTACTTC.

The CDR3 DNA sequence: TGTGCCAGCAGCTTAGTGAATCCTAATGAAAAACTGTTTTTT. Translated, it gives CASSLVNPNEKLFF. The chain recombines TRBV7-9 with TRBJ1-4; D remains ambiguous. CDR3 length: 14 amino acids. V lost 1 base, J lost 3 bases, and 6 bases lay in between. Germline V gene sequence: CDR1 SEHNR, CDR2 FQNEAQ (reference sequence).

The V call is TRBV15, the J call TRBJ2-7, with 9 bases identical to TRBD1. Germline trimming cut 3 bases from V and 6 bases from J; bases unmatched to any gene: 9. The germline V gene has CDR1 LNHNV and CDR2 YYDKDF (reference sequence). The CDR3 has 15 residues. This CDR3 is CATSSRTGALGEQYF. The CDR3 DNA follows: TGTGCCACCAGCAGCAGGACAGGGGCCTTGGGCGAGCAGTACTTC.

The chain combines TRBV7-6 with TRBJ2-2, with 7 nucleotides matching TRBD1. CDR1 and CDR2 from the germline V gene are SGHVS and FNYEAQ. V lost 5 bases to trimming and J lost 6 bases; unmatched junction nucleotides: 9. The CDR3 contains 15 residues. The CDR3 is CASSPRGGRSGELFF. The CDR3 DNA sequence: TGTGCCAGCAGCCCTCGAGGGGGCCGGTCCGGGGAGCTGTTTTTT.

This clonotype was observed a few times. One junction end disagrees with the germline gene, perhaps due to a read error. The chain is built from TRBV2 and TRBJ1-5; 10 bases match TRBD1. This CDR3 contains 15 residues. The germline gives CDR1 SNHLY, CDR2 FYNNEI. The CDR3 bases are TGTGCCAGCAGGACAGGGACAGGGGCCCATCAGCCCCGGCATTTT. Its protein is CASRTGTGAHQPRHF.

This clonotype was found once. The V call is TRBV6-2 or TRBV6-3, the J call TRBJ2-4; D is uncertain. The CDR3 has 13 amino acids. Germline values: CDR1 MNHEY, CDR2 SVGEGT. This chain's CDR3 is CVSQVYILDEQYF. The DNA of the CDR3 is TGTGTCAGTCAAGTCTATATACTGGATGAGCAGTACTTC.

J is TRBJ1-1 and V is TRBV29-1, with 9 bases fitting TRBD1. V shed 6 bases, J shed 4 bases, and the junction held 6 bases outside the gene matches. This CDR3 has 13 residues. The germline gives CDR1 SQVTM, CDR2 ANQGSEA. The CDR3 region has the DNA TGCAGCGTGGAACGGGACAGGGCCACTGAAGCTTTCTTT. It is translated as CSVERDRATEAFF.

This sequence joins TRBV20-1 and TRBJ1-5; D unresolved. The CDR3 has 14 residues. Germline V gene data show CDR1 as DFQATT and CDR2 as SNEGSKA (reference sequence). With 3 bases removed from V and 2 bases from J, the gap between germline ends came to 11 bases. This CDR3 reads CSARSQFGNQPQHF. CDR3 in DNA: TGCAGTGCTAGGAGCCAGTTCGGCAATCAGCCCCAGCATTTT.

A single count supports this clonotype. The chain uses TRBV5-1 and TRBJ2-3; the match to TRBD1 covers 11 bases. CDR1 is SGHRS, CDR2 YFSETQ, per germline. This CDR3 is 17 amino acids long. V shed 4 bases and J 1 base; nucleotides not matched to a gene: 8. CDR3 in amino acids: CASSPWDRGSRTDTQYF. CDR3 bases: TGCGCCAGCAGCCCATGGGACAGGGGGTCCCGCACAGATACGCAGTATTTT. Supplemented by reference TRBV5-1 and TRBJ2-3, the full variable domain reads KAGVTQTPRYLIKTRGQQVTLSCSPISGHRSVSWYQQTPGQGLQFLFEYFSETQRNKGNFPGRFSGRQFSNSRSEMNVSTLELGDSALYLCASSPWDRGSRTDTQYFGPGTRLTVL.

This chain joins TRBV9 and TRBJ2-3; 7 nucleotides agree with TRBD1. After removal of 2 bases from V and 4 bases from J, the junction contained 4 bases not matched to a gene. CDR3 size: 14 residues. Per the germline V gene, CDR1 is SGDLS and CDR2 is YYNGEE. CDR3 loop: CASSVTGESDTQYF. The CDR3 DNA is TGTGCCAGCAGCGTTACAGGGGAGTCAGATACGCAGTATTTT.

Only a few counts were recorded for this clonotype. The J gene is TRBJ2-2, the V gene TRBV7-3; a weak D match, TRBD1 (6 bases). In germline, CDR1 is SGHTA, CDR2 FQGTGA. The CDR3 is 16 amino acids. Deletions cut 4 bases from V and 0 bases from J, with 12 bases between. The CDR3 sequence: CASSSQRTANTGELFF. The CDR3 DNA follows: TGTGCCAGCAGCTCTCAACGGACAGCGAACACCGGGGAGCTGTTTTTT.

V is TRBV7-2 and J is TRBJ2-1; 13 bases fit TRBD2. The V gene's germline CDR1 is SGHTA and CDR2 FQGNSA. V lost 2 bases and J lost 7; bases outside the gene matches: 5. The CDR3 sequence is 16 residues long. CDR3 loop: CASSLSTSGGRNEQFF. For the CDR3, the DNA is TGTGCCAGCAGCTTATCGACTAGCGGGGGGAGGAATGAGCAGTTCTTC.

This clonotype was recorded a few times. V is TRBV12-3 or TRBV12-4 and J is TRBJ2-5, with TRBD2 matching over 7 bases. Trimming removed 7 bases from V and 2 bases from J; junction bases left unmatched: 4. The CDR3 spans 13 residues. The CDR3 DNA is TGTGCCAGCAATCGGGGGGTGCAAGAGACCCAGTACTTC. Amino acid sequence: CASNRGVQETQYF.

V and J are TRBV12-3 or TRBV12-4 and TRBJ2-4; either TRBD1 or TRBD2 may fit D (5 bases each). The V and J ends lost 1 base and 15 bases respectively, with 10 bases between them. CDR3 length equals 11 residues. The CDR3, as DNA: TGTGCCAGCAGTTTAGGTGGGGGACGGTACTTC. It is translated as CASSLGGGRYF.

The table lists this clonotype with a few counts. The chain uses TRBV10-3 and TRBJ1-5, with TRBD1 identical over 7 bases. This CDR3 is 14 amino acids long. Trimming at V came to 4 bases and at J to 3 bases, leaving 3 bases not matched to a gene. Germline CDR1 and CDR2: ENHRY and SYGVKD. The CDR3 region is CAISGGGNNQPQHF. DNA for the CDR3: TGTGCCATCAGTGGAGGGGGCAACAATCAGCCCCAGCATTTT.

The chain employs TRBV20-1 and TRBJ2-7; TRBD1 or TRBD2 may be the D gene (5 bases each). Germline values: CDR1 DFQATT, CDR2 SNEGSKA (reference sequence). V was clipped by 6 bases and J by 2 bases, with 14 bases between them. This CDR3 has 13 residues. CDR3 nucleotide sequence: TGCAGTGCCATGGACCGGGGCCCCTACGAGCAGTACTTC. It yields the protein CSAMDRGPYEQYF.

This clonotype was recorded a few times. V is TRBV29-1 and J is TRBJ2-5, with D perhaps matching TRBD1 or TRBD2 (6 bases each). V was cut by 5 bases and J by 3 bases, with 13 bases left in between. CDR1 and CDR2 from the germline V gene are SQVTM and ANQGSEA. This CDR3 is built from 13 residues. The CDR3 DNA follows: TGCAGCGTTACCTCCGGGGGCGAAGAGACCCAGTACTTC. Amino acids: CSVTSGGEETQYF.